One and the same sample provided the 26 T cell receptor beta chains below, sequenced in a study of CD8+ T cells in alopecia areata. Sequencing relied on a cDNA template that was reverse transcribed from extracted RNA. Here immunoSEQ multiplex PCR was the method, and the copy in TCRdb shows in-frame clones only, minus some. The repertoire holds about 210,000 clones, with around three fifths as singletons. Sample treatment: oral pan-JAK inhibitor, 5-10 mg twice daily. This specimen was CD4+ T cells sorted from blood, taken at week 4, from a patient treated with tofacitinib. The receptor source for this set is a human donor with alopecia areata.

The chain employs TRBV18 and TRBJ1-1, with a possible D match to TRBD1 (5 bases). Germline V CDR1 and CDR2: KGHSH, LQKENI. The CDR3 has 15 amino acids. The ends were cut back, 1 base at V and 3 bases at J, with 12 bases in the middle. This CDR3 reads CASSPLGQADTEAFF. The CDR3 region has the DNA TGTGCCAGCTCACCACTGGGGCAGGCAGACACTGAAGCTTTCTTT.

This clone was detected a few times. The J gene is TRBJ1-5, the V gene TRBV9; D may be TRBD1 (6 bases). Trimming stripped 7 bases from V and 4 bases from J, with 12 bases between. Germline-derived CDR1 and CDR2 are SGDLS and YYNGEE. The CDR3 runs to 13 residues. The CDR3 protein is CASQDSLNQPQHF. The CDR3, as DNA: TGTGCCAGCCAGGACAGCCTAAATCAGCCCCAGCATTTT.

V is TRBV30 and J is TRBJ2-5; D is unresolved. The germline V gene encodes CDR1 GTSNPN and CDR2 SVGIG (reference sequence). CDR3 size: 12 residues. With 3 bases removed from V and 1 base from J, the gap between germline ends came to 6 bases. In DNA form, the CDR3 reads TGTGCCTGGAGACCGGTCCAAGAGACCCAGTACTTC. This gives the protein CAWRPVQETQYF.

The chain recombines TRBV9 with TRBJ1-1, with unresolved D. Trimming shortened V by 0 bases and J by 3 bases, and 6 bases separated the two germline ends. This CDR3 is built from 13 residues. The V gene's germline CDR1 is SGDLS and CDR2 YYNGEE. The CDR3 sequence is CASSVGQDTEAFF. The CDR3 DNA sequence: TGTGCCAGCAGCGTAGGACAAGACACTGAAGCTTTCTTT.

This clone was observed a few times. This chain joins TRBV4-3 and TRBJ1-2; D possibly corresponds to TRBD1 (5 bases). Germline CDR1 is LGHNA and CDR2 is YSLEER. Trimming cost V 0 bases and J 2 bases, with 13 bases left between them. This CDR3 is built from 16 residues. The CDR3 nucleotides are TGCGCCAGCAGCCAAGAATTCCCTCAGGGCAACTATGGCTACACCTTC. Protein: CASSQEFPQGNYGYTF.

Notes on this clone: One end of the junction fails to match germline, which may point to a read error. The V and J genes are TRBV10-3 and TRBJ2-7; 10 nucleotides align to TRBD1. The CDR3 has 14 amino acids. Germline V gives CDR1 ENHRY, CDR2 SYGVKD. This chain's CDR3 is CASSYGDRGYEQYF. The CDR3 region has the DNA TGTGCCAGCAGTTATGGGGACAGGGGATACGAGCAGTACTTC.

CDR3 sequence: CASSDFRGQGFTEAFF. In DNA, the CDR3 is TGTGCCAGCAGTGATTTCAGGGGACAGGGCTTCACTGAAGCTTTCTTT. The chain couples TRBV2 to TRBJ1-1; 9 positions match TRBD1. The CDR3 loop spans 16 amino acids. The J segment lost 4 bases and the V segment lost 3 bases, leaving 9 bases of the junction unmatched. In germline, CDR1 is SNHLY, CDR2 FYNNEI.

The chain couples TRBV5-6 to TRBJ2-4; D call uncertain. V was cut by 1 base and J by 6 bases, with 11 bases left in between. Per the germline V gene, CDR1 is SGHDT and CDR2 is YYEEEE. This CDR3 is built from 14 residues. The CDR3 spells CASSLSQFGNIQYF. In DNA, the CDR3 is TGTGCCAGCAGCTTGTCGCAGTTCGGAAACATTCAGTACTTC.

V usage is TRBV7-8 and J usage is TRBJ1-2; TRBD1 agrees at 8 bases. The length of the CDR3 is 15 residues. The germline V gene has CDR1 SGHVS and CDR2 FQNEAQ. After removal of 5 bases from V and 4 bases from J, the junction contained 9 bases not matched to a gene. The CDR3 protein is CASSLGQGVPYGYTF. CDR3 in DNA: TGTGCCAGCAGCCTCGGACAGGGAGTGCCCTATGGCTACACCTTC.

The DNA of the CDR3 is TGTGCCTGGAGTGAGGGGACAGGGCTGAACACTGAAGCTTTCTTT. Its protein is CAWSEGTGLNTEAFF. The chain carries TRBV30 and TRBJ1-1; 9 nucleotides line up with TRBD1. Germline V gene sequence: CDR1 GTSNPN, CDR2 SVGIG (reference sequence). This CDR3 region has 15 residues. Trimming took 1 base from V and 0 from J; bases not matched to a gene: 3.

DNA for the CDR3: TGTGCCAGCAGCGCCCATCCCGGGAGGGGGGCCTCGGATACGCAGTATTTT. This translates into CASSAHPGRGASDTQYF. The V and J genes are TRBV9 and TRBJ2-3; TRBD2 matches at 8 bases. Trimming cost V 3 bases and J 6 bases; bases outside gene matches: 15. Germline V gene sequence: CDR1 SGDLS, CDR2 YYNGEE. This CDR3 spans 17 amino acids. Full variable domain (outside the CDR3, taken from reference TRBV9 and TRBJ2-3): DSGVTQTPKHLITATGQRVTLRCSPRSGDLSVYWYQQSLDQGLQFLIQYYNGEERAKGNILERFSAQQFPDLHSELNLSSLELGDSALYFCASSAHPGRGASDTQYFGPGTRLTVL.

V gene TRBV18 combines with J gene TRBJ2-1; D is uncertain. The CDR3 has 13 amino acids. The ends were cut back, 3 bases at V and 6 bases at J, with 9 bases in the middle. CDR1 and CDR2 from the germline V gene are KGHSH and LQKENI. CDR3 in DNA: TGTGCCAGCTCACCGGGGATGAGCAATGAGCAGTTCTTC. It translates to CASSPGMSNEQFF.

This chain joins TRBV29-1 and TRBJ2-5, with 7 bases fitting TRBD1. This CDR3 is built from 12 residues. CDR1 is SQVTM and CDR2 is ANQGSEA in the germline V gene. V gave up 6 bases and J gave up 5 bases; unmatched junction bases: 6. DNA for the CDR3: TGCAGCGTCCGACAGGGTGTGGAGACCCAGTACTTC. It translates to CSVRQGVETQYF.

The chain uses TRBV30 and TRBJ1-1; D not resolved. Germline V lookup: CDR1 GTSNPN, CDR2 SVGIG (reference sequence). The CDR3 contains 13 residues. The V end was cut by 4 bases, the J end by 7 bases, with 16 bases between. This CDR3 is CAWIGGRPYEAFF. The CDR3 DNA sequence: TGTGCCTGGATTGGAGGGCGGCCTTATGAAGCTTTCTTT.

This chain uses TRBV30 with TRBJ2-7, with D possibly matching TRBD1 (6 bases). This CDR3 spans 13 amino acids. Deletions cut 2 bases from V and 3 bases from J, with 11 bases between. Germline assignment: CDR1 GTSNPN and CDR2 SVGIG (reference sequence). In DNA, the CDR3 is TGTGCCTGGAGTACAGGGAGTAGCTACGAGCAGTACTTC. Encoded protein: CAWSTGSSYEQYF.

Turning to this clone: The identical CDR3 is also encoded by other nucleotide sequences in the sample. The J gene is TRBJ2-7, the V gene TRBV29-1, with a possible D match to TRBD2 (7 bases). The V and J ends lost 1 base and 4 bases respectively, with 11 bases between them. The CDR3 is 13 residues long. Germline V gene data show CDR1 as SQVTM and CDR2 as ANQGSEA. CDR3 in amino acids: CSVEGGGGYEQYF. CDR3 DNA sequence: TGCAGCGTTGAAGGGGGAGGGGGTTACGAGCAGTACTTC.

This CDR3 reads CAWSVSLGTEAFF. CDR3 coding DNA: TGTGCCTGGAGTGTAAGTTTGGGCACTGAAGCTTTCTTT. The rearrangement joins TRBV30 to TRBJ1-1; D is unresolved. Germline V lookup: CDR1 GTSNPN, CDR2 SVGIG (reference sequence). Trimming pared 0 bases from V and 4 bases from J, leaving 9 bases between. The CDR3 extends over 13 amino acids.

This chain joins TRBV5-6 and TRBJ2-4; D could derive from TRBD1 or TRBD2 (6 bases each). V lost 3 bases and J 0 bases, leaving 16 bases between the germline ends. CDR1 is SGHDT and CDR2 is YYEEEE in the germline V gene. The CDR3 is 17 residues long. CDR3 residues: CASSSISGAIAKNIQYF. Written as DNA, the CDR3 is TGTGCCAGCAGCTCAATCTCGGGGGCTATAGCCAAAAACATTCAGTACTTC. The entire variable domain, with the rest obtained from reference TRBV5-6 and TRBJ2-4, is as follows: DAGVTQSPTHLIKTRGQQVTLRCSPKSGHDTVSWYQQALGQGPQFIFQYYEEEERQRGNFPDRFSGHQFPNYSSELNVNALLLGDSALYLCASSSISGAIAKNIQYFGAGTRLSVL.

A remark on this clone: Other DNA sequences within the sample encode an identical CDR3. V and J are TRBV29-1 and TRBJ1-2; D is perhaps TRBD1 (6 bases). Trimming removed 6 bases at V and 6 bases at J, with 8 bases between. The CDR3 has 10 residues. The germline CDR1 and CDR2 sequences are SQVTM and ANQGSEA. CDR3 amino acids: CSVEGDGYTF. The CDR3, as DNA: TGCAGCGTGGAGGGGGATGGCTACACCTTC.

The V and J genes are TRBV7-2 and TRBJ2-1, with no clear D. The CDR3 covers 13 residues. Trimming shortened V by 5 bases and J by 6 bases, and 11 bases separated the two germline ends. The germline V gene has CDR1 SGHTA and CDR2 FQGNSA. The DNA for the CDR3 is TGTGCCAGCAGCCCAGATCTTACCAATGAGCAGTTCTTC. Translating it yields CASSPDLTNEQFF. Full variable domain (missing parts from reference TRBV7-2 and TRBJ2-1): GAGVSQSPSNKVTEKGKDVELRCDPISGHTALYWYRQSLGQGLEFLIYFQGNSAPDKSGLPSDRFSAERTGGSVSTLTIQRTQQEDSAVYLCASSPDLTNEQFFGPGTRLTVL.

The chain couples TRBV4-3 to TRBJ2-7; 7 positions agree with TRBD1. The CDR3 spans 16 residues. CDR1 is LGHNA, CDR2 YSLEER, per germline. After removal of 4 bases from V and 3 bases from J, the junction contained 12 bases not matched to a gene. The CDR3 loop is CASSPQGAGGNYEQYF. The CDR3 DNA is TGCGCCAGCAGCCCCCAAGGTGCAGGGGGAAACTACGAGCAGTACTTC.

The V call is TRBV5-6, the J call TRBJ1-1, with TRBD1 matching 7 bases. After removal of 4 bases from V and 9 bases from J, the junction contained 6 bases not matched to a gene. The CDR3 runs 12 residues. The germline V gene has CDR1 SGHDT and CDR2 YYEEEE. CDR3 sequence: CASSPNRGKAFF. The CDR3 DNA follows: TGTGCCAGCAGCCCAAACAGGGGCAAAGCTTTCTTT.

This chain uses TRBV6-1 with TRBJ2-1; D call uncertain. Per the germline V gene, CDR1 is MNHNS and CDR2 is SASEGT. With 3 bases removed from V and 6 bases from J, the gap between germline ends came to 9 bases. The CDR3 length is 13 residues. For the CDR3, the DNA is TGTGCCAGCAGTGACGGGCCCGCCAATGAGCAGTTCTTC. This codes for CASSDGPANEQFF.

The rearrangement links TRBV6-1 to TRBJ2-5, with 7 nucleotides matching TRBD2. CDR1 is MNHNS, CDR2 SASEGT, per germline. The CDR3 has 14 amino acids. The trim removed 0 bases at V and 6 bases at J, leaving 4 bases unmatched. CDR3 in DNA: TGTGCCAGCAGTGAAGCAGGCGGGAGACAGACCCAGTACTTC. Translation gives CASSEAGGRQTQYF.

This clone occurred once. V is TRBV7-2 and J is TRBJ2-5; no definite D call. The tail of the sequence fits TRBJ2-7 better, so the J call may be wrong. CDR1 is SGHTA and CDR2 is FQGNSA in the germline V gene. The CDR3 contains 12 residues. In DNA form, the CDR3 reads TGTGCCAGCAGCTTAGGAACCTACGAGCAGTACTTC. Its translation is CASSLGTYEQYF.

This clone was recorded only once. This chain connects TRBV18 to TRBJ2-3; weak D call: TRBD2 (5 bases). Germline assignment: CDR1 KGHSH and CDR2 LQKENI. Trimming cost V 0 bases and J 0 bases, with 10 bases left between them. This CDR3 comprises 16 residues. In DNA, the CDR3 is TGTGCCAGCTCACCACCGTCGCGGGTTAGCACAGATACGCAGTATTTT. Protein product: CASSPPSRVSTDTQYF.